The 31 T cell receptor beta chains below all came from one sample that was sequenced in a study of blood T cells in healthy people across ages. With a J-beta primer mix and a sample-barcoded 5' primer, a second PCR ran 7 to 11 cycles. TCRdb used MiXCR to reprocess the 5' RACE reads, holding one entry per CDR3 protein. Of 780,000 or so distinct CDR3 sequences in the sample, 56% were seen once. What was sequenced was blood. The receptors come from a man between 40 and 49 years old in good health.

The CDR3: CANKGLAGVAEQYF. CDR3 DNA sequence: TGCGCAAATAAAGGGCTAGCGGGAGTAGCCGAGCAGTACTTC. The chain recombines TRBV20-1 with TRBJ2-5; 10 nucleotides match TRBD2. The J call is doubtful: the DNA matches TRBJ2-7 better. The germline V gene has CDR1 DFQATT and CDR2 SNEGSKA (reference sequence). The CDR3 loop spans 14 amino acids.

There are a few counts of this clonotype. The gene calls are TRBV3-1 and TRBJ2-3; the D is unclear. Germline lookup yields CDR1 LGHDT and CDR2 YNNKEL (reference sequence). The CDR3 is 15 amino acids. V was cut by 5 bases and J by 0 bases, with 12 bases left in between. The CDR3 nucleotides are TGTGCCAGCAGCGCGACTTGGGGAAGCACAGATACGCAGTATTTT. It translates to CASSATWGSTDTQYF.

This clonotype was seen ten or more times. The rearrangement links TRBV4-1 to TRBJ2-1; D is uncertain. Trimming took 0 bases from V and 10 from J, leaving 7 bases between them. Looked up from germline, CDR1 is MGHRA and CDR2 is YSYEKL. The CDR3 runs to 12 residues. The CDR3 sequence: CASSQDSREQFF. The CDR3 nucleotides read TGCGCCAGCAGCCAAGATTCGAGAGAGCAGTTCTTC.

This clonotype turned up a few times. The V and J genes are TRBV14 and TRBJ1-1; D is uncertain. The V and J ends lost 3 bases and 6 bases respectively, with 14 bases between them. The germline V gene has CDR1 SGHDN and CDR2 FVKESK. The CDR3 extends over 14 amino acids. CDR3 sequence: CASSQRASVSEAFF. In DNA form, the CDR3 reads TGTGCCAGCAGCCAGAGGGCTTCGGTTTCTGAAGCTTTCTTT.

This clonotype appeared a few times. The chain uses TRBV5-6 and TRBJ2-6; 7 nucleotides align to TRBD2. Germline CDR1 reads SGHDT; CDR2 reads YYEEEE. The length of the CDR3 is 14 residues. V shed 3 bases, J shed 9 bases, and the junction held 6 bases outside the gene matches. This CDR3 reads CASSWGEGVNVLTF. The CDR3 DNA follows: TGTGCCAGCAGCTGGGGGGAGGGTGTCAACGTCCTGACTTTC.

This clonotype showed up just a few times. The chain recombines TRBV10-3 with TRBJ2-1; D is perhaps TRBD2 (6 bases). The J call could be wrong; TRBJ2-7 is a better fit for the DNA end. The germline V gene has CDR1 ENHRY and CDR2 SYGVKD. CDR3 size: 16 residues. The CDR3 spells CAISDWAGPSYNEQYF. CDR3 sequence (DNA): TGTGCCATCAGTGATTGGGCGGGACCTTCCTACAATGAGCAGTACTTC.

This clonotype has a handful of counts. This chain links TRBV7-9 with TRBJ2-1; TRBD2 matches at 9 bases. This CDR3 contains 15 residues. The junction had 4 bases not matched to a gene; V was cut back by 5 bases and J by 2 bases. Germline V gene data show CDR1 as SEHNR and CDR2 as FQNEAQ (reference sequence). The CDR3 DNA sequence: TGTGCCAGCAGCATGACTAGCGGAGCCTACAATGAGCAGTTCTTC. Its protein product is CASSMTSGAYNEQFF. Using reference TRBV7-9 and TRBJ2-1 for the parts outside the CDR3, the full variable domain is DTGVSQNPRHKITKRGQNVTFRCDPISEHNRLYWYRQTLGQGPEFLTYFQNEAQLEKSRLLSDRFSAERPKGSFSTLEIQRTEQGDSAMYLCASSMTSGAYNEQFFGPGTRLTVL.

This chain connects TRBV12-3 or TRBV12-4 to TRBJ1-6; D gene ambiguous. The CDR3 extends over 12 amino acids. The V and J ends lost 5 bases and 5 bases respectively, with 4 bases between them. The DNA of the CDR3 is TGTGCCAGCAGTATCGATAATTCACCCCTCCACTTT. Its protein is CASSIDNSPLHF.

V and J are TRBV27 and TRBJ1-2; no clear D. V gave up 4 bases and J gave up 1 base, with 10 bases separating them. The CDR3 is 14 amino acids. Germline V gives CDR1 MNHEY, CDR2 SMNVEV (reference sequence). The CDR3 DNA is TGTGCCAGCAGTTGGTCGGGCAGTAACTATGGCTACACCTTC. Translated: CASSWSGSNYGYTF.

The chain recombines TRBV25-1 with TRBJ2-1; the match to TRBD2 covers 8 bases. Germline CDR1 reads MGHDK; CDR2 reads SYGVNS. V lost 2 bases to trimming and J lost 9 bases; unmatched junction nucleotides: 3. This CDR3 spans 13 amino acids. CDR3 nucleotides: TGTGCCAGCAGTGAAAGGACTAGCAGTGAGCAGTTCTTC. Encoded protein: CASSERTSSEQFF.

The chain combines TRBV29-1 with TRBJ2-5; no definite D call. From germline, CDR1 is SQVTM and CDR2 ANQGSEA. V dropped 3 bases and J dropped 0 bases, with 8 bases sitting between them. The CDR3 length is 13 residues. The CDR3: CSVDQGNQETQYF. The CDR3 region has the DNA TGCAGCGTTGACCAAGGAAACCAAGAGACCCAGTACTTC.

The chain carries TRBV2 and TRBJ2-7; the D gene is possibly TRBD1 (5 bases). This CDR3 has 15 amino acids. Deletions cut 3 bases from V and 0 bases from J, with 12 bases between. CDR1 is SNHLY, CDR2 FYNNEI, per germline. In DNA, the CDR3 is TGTGCCAGCAGTGAGACAGCGCCGAGCTCCTACGAGCAGTACTTC. This codes for CASSETAPSSYEQYF.

The chain combines TRBV28 with TRBJ2-5, with D unresolved. The CDR3 length is 14 residues. The ends were cut back, 2 bases at V and 11 bases at J, with 18 bases in the middle. Per the germline V gene, CDR1 is MDHEN and CDR2 is SYDVKM. In nucleotides, the CDR3 is TGTGCCAGCAGTTTACCCCAAACTCACAATGAGCAGTACTTC. Its protein product is CASSLPQTHNEQYF.

This clonotype was seen only once. The chain joins TRBV6-1 to TRBJ1-5; D is undetermined. Germline CDR1 MNHNS, CDR2 SASEGT. The CDR3 has 14 residues. Trimming shortened V by 1 base and J by 7 bases, and 11 bases separated the two germline ends. This CDR3 reads CASSEGGSGQPQHF. The CDR3 DNA reads as TGTGCCAGCAGTGAAGGGGGTAGCGGGCAGCCCCAGCATTTT.

CDR3 residues: CATSVGSSTDTQYF. Written as DNA, the CDR3 is TGTGCCACCAGTGTAGGCAGTAGCACAGATACGCAGTATTTT. The V call is TRBV24-1, the J call TRBJ2-3; D is ambiguous. The V gene's germline CDR1 is KGHDR and CDR2 SFDVKD. This CDR3 has 14 amino acids. V lost 5 bases and J 0 bases, leaving 8 bases between the germline ends.

V is TRBV10-3 and J is TRBJ2-7; TRBD1 or TRBD2 may be the D gene (6 bases each). CDR1 is ENHRY, CDR2 SYGVKD, per germline. This CDR3 is 14 amino acids long. Trimming cost V 6 bases and J 4 bases, with 16 bases left between them. CDR3 DNA sequence: TGTGCCATCAGAAGGGGGGCTCTCTGGTACGAGCAGTACTTC. It encodes CAIRRGALWYEQYF.

This clonotype turned up a few times. This chain connects TRBV5-1 to TRBJ2-7; 9 positions match TRBD1. The CDR3 sequence is 16 residues long. CDR1 is SGHRS and CDR2 is YFSETQ in the germline V gene. The junction had 13 bases not matched to a gene; V was cut back by 3 bases and J by 6 bases. The CDR3 protein is CASSSTGGAESAEQYF. CDR3 DNA: TGCGCCAGCAGCTCAACAGGGGGCGCGGAGTCGGCCGAGCAGTACTTC.

This clonotype has more than one count but fewer than ten. This rearrangement joins TRBV7-8 to TRBJ1-4; 7 bases are shared with TRBD1. With 2 bases clipped from V and 8 bases from J, the junction kept 11 bases outside the gene matches. Germline CDR1 reads SGHVS; CDR2 reads FQNEAQ. The CDR3 is 16 residues long. The CDR3 protein is CASSLTQTGLGEKLFF. CDR3 sequence (DNA): TGTGCCAGCAGCTTAACCCAGACAGGGTTAGGAGAAAAACTGTTTTTT.

This chain links TRBV24-1 with TRBJ2-5, with 8 bases fitting TRBD1. Germline CDR1 and CDR2: KGHDR and SFDVKD. This CDR3 comprises 15 residues. V dropped 4 bases and J dropped 7; count of bases not matched to a gene: 10. The CDR3 is CATSDQDRAEVTQYF. CDR3 DNA: TGTGCCACCAGTGACCAGGACAGGGCGGAGGTGACCCAGTACTTC.

This chain joins TRBV7-7 and TRBJ2-2, with TRBD1 matching 9 bases. Trimming cost V 6 bases and J 2 bases; bases outside gene matches: 7. CDR1 and CDR2 (germline): SSHAT, FNYEAQ (reference sequence). The CDR3 has 16 amino acids. The CDR3 loop reads CASSPTGGSNTGELFF. For the CDR3, the DNA is TGTGCCAGCAGTCCCACAGGGGGCTCAAACACCGGGGAGCTGTTTTTT. The whole variable domain, remainder taken from reference TRBV7-7 and TRBJ2-2, is GAGVSQSPRYKVTKRGQDVTLRCDPISSHATLYWYQQALGQGPEFLTYFNYEAQPDKSGLPSDRFSAERPEGSISTLTIQRTEQRDSAMYRCASSPTGGSNTGELFFGEGSRLTVL.

The chain couples TRBV7-9 to TRBJ2-3, with 10 positions matching TRBD2. After removal of 2 bases from V and 6 bases from J, the junction contained 20 bases not matched to a gene. Germline V CDR1 and CDR2: SEHNR, FQNEAQ (reference sequence). CDR3 length: 20 amino acids. CDR3 sequence (DNA): TGTGCCAGCAGCTTACTGGGCATGCTCCGGAGCGGGGGGGCCATGGATACGCAGTATTTT. The encoded protein is CASSLLGMLRSGGAMDTQYF.

This chain joins TRBV6-2 or TRBV6-3 and TRBJ2-7; TRBD2 might be the D (6 bases). The germline V and J ends were trimmed by 0 bases and 12 bases, with 12 bases remaining between them. Germline lookup yields CDR1 MNHEY and CDR2 SVGEGT. This CDR3 is built from 12 residues. DNA of the CDR3: TGTGCCAGCAGTTACTCTAGCGGAGGACCGTACTTC. Protein: CASSYSSGGPYF.

V gene TRBV20-1 combines with J gene TRBJ2-1, with TRBD2 identical over 12 bases. CDR1 is DFQATT, CDR2 SNEGSKA, per germline (reference sequence). The junction had 5 bases not matched to a gene; V was cut back by 5 bases and J by 9 bases. This CDR3 is built from 13 residues. CDR3 sequence reads: CSAQTSGSSEQFF. As DNA, the CDR3 is TGCAGTGCTCAGACTAGCGGGAGTAGTGAGCAGTTCTTC.

In its sample, this clonotype was seen a few times. The V call is TRBV4-1, the J call TRBJ2-7; 9 nucleotides line up with TRBD2. The CDR3 sequence is 14 residues long. Germline assignment: CDR1 MGHRA and CDR2 YSYEKL. V was pared by 5 bases and J by 3 bases, with 5 bases of the junction left unmatched. The CDR3 nucleotides read TGCGCCAGCAGCGAACTAGCGGGTGACTACGAGCAGTACTTC. Translation gives CASSELAGDYEQYF.

V gene TRBV12-3 or TRBV12-4 combines with J gene TRBJ1-1; D unclear. The V and J ends lost 5 bases and 3 bases respectively, with 13 bases between them. The CDR3 extends over 14 amino acids. The CDR3: CASSRQVLYTEAFF. The CDR3 nucleotides are TGTGCCAGCAGTAGACAAGTGCTGTACACTGAAGCTTTCTTT.

This clonotype came up a few times. The chain links TRBV5-1 to TRBJ2-3, with 7 bases lining up with TRBD2. The CDR3 length is 14 residues. The germline CDR1 and CDR2 sequences are SGHRS and YFSETQ. V dropped 4 bases and J dropped 4; count of bases not matched to a gene: 6. CDR3 residues: CASSTSSGADTQYF. In DNA, the CDR3 is TGCGCCAGCAGCACGTCTAGCGGAGCAGATACGCAGTATTTT.

The V gene is TRBV20-1, the J gene TRBJ2-2; 12 bases are a match to TRBD2. The germline CDR1 and CDR2 sequences are DFQATT and SNEGSKA (reference sequence). CDR3 size: 13 residues. CDR3 in amino acids: CGVTSGGPGELFF. The DNA of the CDR3 is TGCGGTGTGACTAGCGGGGGCCCCGGGGAGCTGTTTTTT.

Only a few counts were recorded for this clonotype. The rearrangement uses TRBV5-1 and TRBJ2-5; a possible D gene is TRBD2 (6 bases). CDR1 SGHRS and CDR2 YFSETQ come from the germline V gene. This CDR3 is 13 amino acids long. V gave up 3 bases and J gave up 5 bases, with 11 bases separating them. The DNA for the CDR3 is TGCGCCAGCAGCTGGGCGGGGACGGAGACCCAGTACTTC. Translation gives CASSWAGTETQYF. Filled out from reference TRBV5-1 and TRBJ2-5, the complete variable domain reads KAGVTQTPRYLIKTRGQQVTLSCSPISGHRSVSWYQQTPGQGLQFLFEYFSETQRNKGNFPGRFSGRQFSNSRSEMNVSTLELGDSALYLCASSWAGTETQYFGPGTRLLVL.

This clonotype was counted a few times. The V and J genes are TRBV20-1 and TRBJ1-2, with 8 bases matching TRBD1. The CDR3 totals 14 residues. Germline lookup yields CDR1 DFQATT and CDR2 SNEGSKA (reference sequence). V shed 1 base and J 8 bases; nucleotides not matched to a gene: 9. The CDR3: CSARGHGQGVGYTF. CDR3 nucleotide sequence: TGCAGTGCTAGAGGCCATGGACAGGGAGTCGGCTACACCTTC.

V is TRBV29-1 and J is TRBJ1-2; D gene ambiguous. CDR3 length equals 11 residues. Germline lookup yields CDR1 SQVTM and CDR2 ANQGSEA. The V end was cut by 7 bases, the J end by 7 bases, with 13 bases between. CDR3 bases: TGCAGCGATACCTGGGGAACTGGCTACACCTTC. Amino acid sequence: CSDTWGTGYTF.

This clonotype was counted a single time. The CDR3 DNA reads as TGCGCCAGCAGCCTAGGGACAGTAGCCCTATTGGGGGAGCAGTACTTC. Protein sequence: CASSLGTVALLGEQYF. This chain connects TRBV5-1 to TRBJ2-4, with 7 nucleotides matching TRBD1. The CDR3 runs to 16 residues. Germline CDR1 reads SGHRS; CDR2 reads YFSETQ. With V trimmed by 4 bases and J by 13 bases, 20 bases remained unmatched.